This T cell receptor (beta chain) is drawn from a study of shared clonotypes between healthy human individuals. V lost 3 bases, J lost 7 bases, and 8 bases stayed unmatched. The germline V gene has CDR1 WSHSY and CDR2 SAAADI. The CDR3 covers 14 residues. Positively selected for CCR7, the CD45RO-negative cells used as naive CD8 cells excluded terminally differentiated effector memory CD45RA+ cells. All donors were healthy HIV-negative adults lacking recent acute infections or vaccinations. In replicate PCRs of sorted subsets, around 200 ng DNA, about 30,000 T cell genomes, was used. The table came from immunoSEQ multiplex PCR; TCRdb's copy has only in-frame clones and leaves some out. The sample includes 800,000 or so clones, about 97% of them seen just once. Comment on this clone: Antigen: not known.

The study, taken as a whole, reports: Naive subsets typically showed greater estimated richness than memory subsets.

The chain links TRBV10-2 to TRBJ2-5; TRBD1 agrees at 7 bases. The sequencing sample was made of naive CD8+ T cells sorted from blood. The TCR sequence derives from a young man in good health. DNA of the CDR3: TGCGCCAGCAGTGACACCGGGACAGTCGGGACCCAGTACTTC. Translated, it gives CASSDTGTVGTQYF.